This is a list of T cell receptor beta chains from one sample in a study of beta chain features in type 1 diabetes. TCRdb's table, derived via immunoSEQ multiplex PCR, lists solely in-frame clones and lacks some. The table has 450,000 or so clones, about 10% seen once. Input material: naive CD4+ T cells from blood. The source is a woman in her late teens or twenties in good health. CDR3s include the opening cysteine and the closing phenylalanine or tryptophan. Each record gives: J gene, clone size, V gene, D gene, CDR3 protein, CDR3 DNA. The D gene is left open where the match is weak. Clone size is not always given. Where it is, it says once, few, many or a class for expanded clones.

TRBJ1-2 . TRBV9 TRBD1 CASSVGGQGAPLHGYTF TGTGCCAGCAGCGTAGGGGGACAGGGGGCCCCCCTTCATGGCTACACCTTC
TRBJ1-2 . TRBV29-1 . CSVDYGAYGYTF TGCAGCGTTGACTATGGAGCCTATGGCTACACCTTC
TRBJ1-6 few TRBV5-4 . CASSLDRLFSPLHF TGTGCCAGCAGCTTAGACCGATTATTTTCACCCCTCCACTTT
TRBJ2-6 few TRBV28 . CASEAGNSGANVLTF TGTGCCAGCGAGGCAGGGAACTCTGGGGCCAACGTCCTGACTTTC
TRBJ2-7 . TRBV11-3 . CASSLAGSRIYEQYF TGTGCCAGCAGCTTAGCGGGGAGTAGGATTTACGAGCAGTACTTC
TRBJ2-1 . TRBV14 . CASSQDSQRRSYNEQFF TGTGCCAGCAGCCAAGATTCGCAGCGTCGCTCCTACAATGAGCAGTTCTTC
TRBJ2-5 few TRBV6-6 TRBD2 CASTETSGNQETQYF TGTGCCAGCACTGAGACTAGCGGCAACCAAGAGACCCAGTACTTC
TRBJ1-4 few TRBV14 . CASSQEKSKGLGEKLFF TGTGCCAGCAGCCAAGAGAAATCTAAGGGGCTGGGTGAAAAACTGTTTTTT
TRBJ1-2 few TRBV4-2 TRBD1 CASSQPTGAGGYTF TGTGCCAGCAGCCAACCGACAGGGGCCGGGGGCTACACCTTC
TRBJ1-5 . TRBV30 . CAWSDGQTNNQPQHF TGTGCCTGGAGTGACGGACAGACCAACAATCAGCCCCAGCATTTT
TRBJ1-4 few TRBV7-9 . CASSTSRETNEKLFF TGTGCCAGCAGCACGTCCAGGGAGACTAATGAAAAACTGTTTTTT
TRBJ2-3 few TRBV5-1 . CASSLAIVTDTQYF TGCGCCAGCAGCTTGGCCATTGTTACAGATACGCAGTATTTT
TRBJ2-1 few TRBV4-1 . CASSQAAETLNEQFF TGCGCCAGCAGCCAAGCAGCGGAGACCTTGAATGAGCAGTTCTTC
TRBJ2-7 . TRBV9 TRBD1 CASSPSTGTGAYEQYF TGTGCCAGCAGCCCGAGCACCGGGACAGGGGCCTACGAGCAGTACTTC
TRBJ1-5 . TRBV4-1 . CASSQGTQPQHF TGCGCCAGCAGCCAAGGTACTCAGCCCCAGCATTTT
TRBJ2-1 . TRBV11-2 TRBD1 CASSPVRDRGLSSYNEQFF TGTGCCAGCAGCCCCGTCCGGGACAGGGGTCTTAGCTCCTACAATGAGCAGTTCTTC
TRBJ2-4 . TRBV2 . CASQKLAKNIQYF TGTGCCAGCCAAAAGTTAGCCAAAAACATTCAGTACTTC